The clone carrying this T cell receptor beta chain was observed many times. Antigen unknown. Unfractionated whole blood served as the source for total RNA extraction. The data originate from a study of human T cells and chemical hapten exposure. Looking at the study overall: Largely, small differences in pooled library volume made per-sample TCR yields vary.

Separate cDNA molecules received unique molecular identifiers, which the library attached to them. Authors' analysis steps: Sampled TCR counts reached a median of approximately 94,000 per sample, with values ranging from about 20,000 to 700,000. TCRdb re-derived calls from the reads in MiXCR, one entry per CDR3 protein. The V and J calls reflect TCRdb's pipeline rather than the authors' work. The sample lists about 120,000 distinct CDR3 sequences; about 8.9% were seen once. Study-wide results and caveats: With regard to DPC sensitization, TCRs above 1 in 1000 frequency did not change.

The V gene's germline CDR1 is SGHRS and CDR2 YFSETQ. The junction had 6 bases not matched to a gene; V was cut back by 0 bases and J by 0 bases. This CDR3 is built from 17 residues. The chain combines TRBV5-1 with TRBJ1-3, with 7 bases matching TRBD1. Sequencing used whole blood. The receptor's source is a human donor in good health. Some clones in this sample may be carry-over from other donors' samples. The CDR3 nucleotides are TGCGCCAGCAGCTTGGGCTCTACAGGGGTCTCTGGAAACACCATATATTTT. It specifies CASSLGSTGVSGNTIYF.